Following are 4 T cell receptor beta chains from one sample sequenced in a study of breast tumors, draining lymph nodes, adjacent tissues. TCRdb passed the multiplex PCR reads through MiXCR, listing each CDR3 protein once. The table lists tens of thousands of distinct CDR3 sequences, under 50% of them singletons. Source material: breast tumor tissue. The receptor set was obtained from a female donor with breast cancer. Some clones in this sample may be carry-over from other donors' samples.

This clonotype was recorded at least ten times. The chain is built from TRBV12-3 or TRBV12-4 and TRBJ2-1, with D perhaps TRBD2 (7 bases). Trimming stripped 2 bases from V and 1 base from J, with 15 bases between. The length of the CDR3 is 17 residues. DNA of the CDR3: TGTGCCAGCAGTTTACGGTCCAGCGGGACATCCTACAATGAGCAGTTCTTC. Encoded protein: CASSLRSSGTSYNEQFF.

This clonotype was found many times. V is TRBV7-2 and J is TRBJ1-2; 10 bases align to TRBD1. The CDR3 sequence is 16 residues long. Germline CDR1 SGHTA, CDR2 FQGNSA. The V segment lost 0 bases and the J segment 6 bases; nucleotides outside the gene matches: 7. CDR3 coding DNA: TGTGCCAGCAGCTTAGCGTCGACAGGGGGCAGAGATGGCTACACCTTC. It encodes CASSLASTGGRDGYTF.

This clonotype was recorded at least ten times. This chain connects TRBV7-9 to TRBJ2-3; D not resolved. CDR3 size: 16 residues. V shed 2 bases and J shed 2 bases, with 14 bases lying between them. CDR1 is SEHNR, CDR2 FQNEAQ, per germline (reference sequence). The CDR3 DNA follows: TGTGCCAGCAGCTTAAAGTCCAGTCCTTTCACAGATACGCAGTATTTT. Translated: CASSLKSSPFTDTQYF.

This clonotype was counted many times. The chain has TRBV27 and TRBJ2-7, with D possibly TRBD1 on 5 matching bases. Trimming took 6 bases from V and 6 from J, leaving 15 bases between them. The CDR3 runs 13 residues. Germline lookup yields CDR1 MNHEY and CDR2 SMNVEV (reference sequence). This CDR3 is CASRHLRVAEQYF. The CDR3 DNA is TGTGCCAGCAGACACCTCAGGGTTGCCGAGCAGTACTTC.